The source of this TCR beta chain is a study of CD8 T cells in ankylosing spondylitis. TCRdb passed the 5' RACE reads through MiXCR, listing each CDR3 protein once. The sample consists of 650,000 to 800,000 distinct CDR3 sequences, around 20% of them appearing once. Trimming pared 5 bases from V and 1 base from J, leaving 21 bases between. CDR3 length: 16 amino acids. Germline CDR1 DFQATT, CDR2 SNEGSKA (reference sequence). Study-level points and caveats: In reactive arthritis synovial fluid and blood, some motif variants had been reported before. One TCR beta motif, made up of about 8 highly homologous variants, appeared characteristic of ankylosing spondylitis blood.

As to this clonotype: Its antigen remains unidentified.

The rearrangement uses TRBV20-1 and TRBJ2-7, with D maybe TRBD2 (5 bases). The clonotype was recovered from a male donor with ankylosing spondylitis. Sequenced sample: blood, either unsorted or a sorted T cell fraction (not recorded which). In nucleotides, the CDR3 is TGCAGTGCTCGTAAGGGAGTAGCTTCGTTATCCTACGAGCAGTACTTC. Protein: CSARKGVASLSYEQYF.